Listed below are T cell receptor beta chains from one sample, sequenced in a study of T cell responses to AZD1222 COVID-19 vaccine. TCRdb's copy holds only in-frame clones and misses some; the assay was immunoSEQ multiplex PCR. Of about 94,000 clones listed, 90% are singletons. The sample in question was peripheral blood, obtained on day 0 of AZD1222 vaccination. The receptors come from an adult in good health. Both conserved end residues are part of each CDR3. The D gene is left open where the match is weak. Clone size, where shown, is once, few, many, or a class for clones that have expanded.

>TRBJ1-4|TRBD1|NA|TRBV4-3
TGCGCCAGCAGCCGGACCGGGACAGGGAATGAAAAACTGTTTTTT
CASSRTGTGNEKLFF
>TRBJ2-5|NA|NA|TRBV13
TGTGCCAGCAGTGGACAGCCCGAAGAGACCCAGTACTTC
CASSGQPEETQYF
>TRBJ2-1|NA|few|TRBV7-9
TGTGCCAGCAGCCCGTCCTACAATGAGCAGTTCTTC
CASSPSYNEQFF
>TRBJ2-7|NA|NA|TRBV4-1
TGCGCCAGCAGCCTAGCACCAGGGGCCTCCTACGAGCAGTACTTC
CASSLAPGASYEQYF
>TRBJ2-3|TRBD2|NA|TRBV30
TGTGCCTGGAGTGTTCCCTGGACTAGTATAGTTAGTACGCAGTATTTT
CAWSVPWTSIVSTQYF
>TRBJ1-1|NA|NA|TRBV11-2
TGTGCCAGCAGCTTCGGACGGATGAGAGAAGCTTTCTTT
CASSFGRMREAFF
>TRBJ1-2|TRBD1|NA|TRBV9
TGTGCCAGCAGCTCAACAGGGGGCGCTTATGGCTACACCTTC
CASSSTGGAYGYTF
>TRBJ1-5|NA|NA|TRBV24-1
TGTGCCACCAGTGACCCGGACAGTCCTAATAGCAATCAGCCCCAGCATTTT
CATSDPDSPNSNQPQHF
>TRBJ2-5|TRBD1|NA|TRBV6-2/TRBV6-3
TGTGCCAGCAGGCCTAGTCCCGGGACAGGGAGAAAAGAGACCCAGTACTTC
CASRPSPGTGRKETQYF
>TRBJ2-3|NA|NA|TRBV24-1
TGTGCCACCAGCCCCAGCCGCACAGATACGCAGTATTTT
CATSPSRTDTQYF
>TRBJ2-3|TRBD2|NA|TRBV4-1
TGCGCCAGCAGCAGCGGGGGGCCAGATACGCAGTATTTT
CASSSGGPDTQYF